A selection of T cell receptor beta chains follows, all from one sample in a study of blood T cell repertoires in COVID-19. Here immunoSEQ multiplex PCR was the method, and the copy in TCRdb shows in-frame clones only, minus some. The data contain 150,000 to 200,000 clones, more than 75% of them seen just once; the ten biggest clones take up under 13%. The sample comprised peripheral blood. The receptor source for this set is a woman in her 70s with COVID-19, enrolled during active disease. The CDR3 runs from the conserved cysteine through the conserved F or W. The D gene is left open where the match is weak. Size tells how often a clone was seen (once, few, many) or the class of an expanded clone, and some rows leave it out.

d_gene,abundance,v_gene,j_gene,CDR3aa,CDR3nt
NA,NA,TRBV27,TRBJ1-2,CASSPNRNYGYTF,TGTGCCAGCAGTCCAAACAGGAACTATGGCTACACCTTC
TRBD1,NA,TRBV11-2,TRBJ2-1,CASSPDRGRNEQFF,TGTGCCAGCAGCCCGGACAGGGGAAGGAATGAGCAGTTCTTC
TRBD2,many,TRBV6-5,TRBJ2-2,CARLTSGSTGELFF,TGTGCCAGGCTTACTAGCGGGAGCACCGGGGAGCTGTTTTTT
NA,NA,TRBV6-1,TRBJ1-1,CASSEFGARDTEAFF,TGTGCCAGCAGTGAATTTGGGGCCCGGGACACTGAAGCTTTCTTT
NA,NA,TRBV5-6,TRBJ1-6,CASSLFGGNSPLHF,TGTGCCAGCAGCTTGTTCGGAGGAAATTCACCCCTCCACTTT
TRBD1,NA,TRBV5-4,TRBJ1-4,CASSFGQGGDEKLFF,TGTGCCAGCAGCTTCGGACAGGGTGGGGATGAAAAACTGTTTTTT
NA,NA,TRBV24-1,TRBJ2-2,CATSDPVGGYYTGELFF,TGTGCCACCAGTGACCCAGTGGGCGGGTATTACACCGGGGAGCTGTTTTTT
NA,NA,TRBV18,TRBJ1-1,CASSSGIGEAFF,TGTGCCAGCTCATCCGGGATCGGGGAAGCTTTCTTT
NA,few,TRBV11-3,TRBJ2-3,CASSLDGRGGDDTQYF,TGTGCCAGCAGCTTAGATGGGAGGGGGGGCGATGATACGCAGTATTTT
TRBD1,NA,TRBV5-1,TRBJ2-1,CASFPGTGSNEQFF,TGCGCCAGCTTTCCCGGGACAGGGAGCAATGAGCAGTTCTTC
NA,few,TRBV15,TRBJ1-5,CATSRGGKQAANQPQHF,TGTGCCACCAGCAGAGGGGGAAAACAGGCGGCCAATCAGCCCCAGCATTTT
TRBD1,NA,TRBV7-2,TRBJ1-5,CASSLGQGLSSNQPQHF,TGTGCCAGCAGTTTGGGACAGGGTTTGAGTAGCAATCAGCCCCAGCATTTT
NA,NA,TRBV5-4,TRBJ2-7,CASSSAGDHEQYF,TGTGCCAGCAGCTCTGCAGGGGACCACGAGCAGTACTTC
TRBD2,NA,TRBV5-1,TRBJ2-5,CASSEFGTSDQETQYF,TGCGCCAGCAGCGAGTTCGGGACTAGCGACCAAGAGACCCAGTACTTC
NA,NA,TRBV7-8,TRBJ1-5,CASSFDSDQPQHF,TGTGCCAGCAGCTTTGATTCAGATCAGCCCCAGCATTTT
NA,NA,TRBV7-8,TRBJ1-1,CASSLVFRAGRDTEAFF,TGTGCCAGCAGCTTAGTGTTCCGGGCGGGGCGGGACACTGAAGCTTTCTTT
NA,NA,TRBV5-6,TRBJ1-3,CASSLGQDFSGNTIYF,TGTGCCAGCAGCTTGGGGCAGGACTTTTCTGGAAACACCATATATTTT
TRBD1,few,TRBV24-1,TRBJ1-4,CATSDTGENEKLFF,TGTGCCACCAGTGATACAGGGGAGAATGAAAAACTGTTTTTT
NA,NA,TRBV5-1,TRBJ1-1,CASSPSQGWTEAFF,TGCGCCAGCAGCCCTTCCCAGGGGTGGACTGAAGCTTTCTTT
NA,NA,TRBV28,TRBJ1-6,CASSSQSLSSYNSPLHF,TGTGCCAGCAGTTCCCAATCTCTAAGCTCCTATAATTCACCCCTCCACTTT
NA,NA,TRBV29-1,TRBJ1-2,CSVGHVLAGGYTF,TGCAGCGTTGGACACGTCCTCGCGGGTGGCTACACCTTC
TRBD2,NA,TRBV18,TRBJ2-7,CASSVTRGGGEQYF,TGTGCCAGCTCAGTAACTCGGGGGGGCGGCGAGCAGTACTTC
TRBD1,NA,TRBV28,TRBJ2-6,CASSRFPFRVGTGTSSGANVLTF,TGTGCCAGCAGTCGTTTTCCCTTTAGGGTCGGGACAGGCACCTCCTCTGGGGCCAACGTCCTGACTTTC
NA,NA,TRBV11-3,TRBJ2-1,CASSLRGSSYNEQFF,TGTGCCAGCAGCTTACGGGGGAGCTCCTACAATGAGCAGTTCTTC
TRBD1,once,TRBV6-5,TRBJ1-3,CASRGTGVSYTIYF,TGTGCCAGCAGGGGGACAGGGGTCTCCTACACCATATATTTT
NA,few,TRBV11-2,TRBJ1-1,CASSLVRRVNTEAFF,TGTGCCAGCAGCTTAGTCCGCAGGGTGAACACTGAAGCTTTCTTT
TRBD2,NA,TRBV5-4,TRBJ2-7,CASSSRGGGSREQYF,TGTGCCAGCAGCTCCCGGGGCGGGGGATCGAGGGAGCAGTACTTC
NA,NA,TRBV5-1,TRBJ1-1,CASTTGVNTEAFF,TGCGCCAGCACGACCGGGGTGAACACTGAAGCTTTCTTT
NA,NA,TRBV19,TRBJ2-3,CASSRGLPSTDTQYF,TGTGCCAGTAGTAGGGGCCTACCAAGCACAGATACGCAGTATTTT
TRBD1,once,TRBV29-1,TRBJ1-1,CSVRQGGVNTEAFF,TGCAGCGTAAGACAGGGGGGCGTGAACACTGAAGCTTTCTTT
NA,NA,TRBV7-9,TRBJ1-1,CACGEMNTEAFF,TGTGCCTGCGGGGAGATGAACACTGAAGCTTTCTTT
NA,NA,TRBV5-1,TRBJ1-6,CASSFGGEGGSPLHF,TGCGCCAGCAGCTTCGGCGGCGAGGGAGGATCACCCCTCCACTTT